A selection of T cell receptor beta chains follows, all from one sample in a study of cytomegalovirus exposure and HLA in healthy donors. Libraries were prepared by immunoSEQ multiplex PCR; TCRdb keeps only in-frame clonotypes and omits some of them. The sample lists roughly 150,000 clones; around 72% were seen once. Sequenced sample: PBMCs. The source is a man aged 40-50 years in good health and CMV-seronegative. Both conserved end residues are trimmed from each CDR3.

J,V,CDR3
TRBJ2-5,TRBV19,ANPSGQETQY
TRBJ1-2,TRBV27,ASYESGQNYGYT
TRBJ1-1,TRBV5-4,ASSTGQGENTEAF
TRBJ2-7,TRBV18,ASSPRTGDPPEQY
TRBJ2-1,TRBV7-9,ASSLVGGYNEQF
TRBJ1-3,TRBV5-4,ASSLGHLSSGNTIY
TRBJ2-5,TRBV30,AFNRDRGETQY
TRBJ1-2,TRBV29-1,SLESGDRGRGYT
TRBJ1-1,TRBV5-4,ASRGTGGRNSPSEAF
TRBJ2-2,TRBV10-3,AISSSGRAGTGELF
TRBJ1-2,TRBV4-3,ASSHLRPTGGYT
TRBJ1-1,TRBV29-1,SASEMTGITEAF
TRBJ2-7,TRBV29-1,SVEPATGTDEQY
TRBJ1-1,TRBV20-1,SASRGAEAF
TRBJ2-3,TRBV7-9,ASSLALAGTSPDTQY
TRBJ1-2,TRBV4-2,ASSQNEGGYT
TRBJ2-7,TRBV7-2,ASSLGQFEQY
TRBJ2-6,TRBV2,ASTPLRVPGANVLT
TRBJ2-2,TRBV6-4,ASSESGTRATGELF
TRBJ1-2,TRBV5-5,ASRYRELSPGYT
TRBJ2-2,TRBV6-1,ASSARLAPRGGELF
TRBJ2-7,TRBV28,ASSLTGTSGILYYEQY
TRBJ1-4,TRBV7-9,ASSLESGRGYGKLF
TRBJ1-5,TRBV10-2,ASSESRDLSNQPQN
TRBJ2-1,TRBV7-2,ASSLVGTRNEQF
TRBJ1-5,TRBV27,ATGTNNQPQH
TRBJ2-5,TRBV6-5,ATRGETQY
TRBJ2-6,TRBV5-1,ASSLTGLSGANVLT
TRBJ1-1,TRBV19,ASSRRADREVTEAF
TRBJ2-7,TRBV4-1,ASSQTELYEQY
TRBJ2-2,TRBV7-2,ASSLAFEGAGELF
TRBJ1-4,TRBV7-9,ASSRTGGNEKLF
TRBJ1-2,TRBV25-1,ASSVTGPLGGYT
TRBJ1-1,TRBV28,ASSLGQEGTEAF
TRBJ2-3,TRBV5-1,ASRQDWGTQY
TRBJ1-2,TRBV9,ASSRMSGANYGYT
TRBJ2-3,TRBV11-2,ASSPGLNTDTQY
TRBJ2-7,TRBV5-6,ASSGPNYRGSYEQY
TRBJ2-2,TRBV11-3,ASSQTAGRTGELF